These 18 T cell receptor beta chains were sequenced from one sample in a study of T-cell reconstitution after alpha-beta-depleted transplantation in children (dated by TCRdb to 2016 to 2017). Libraries were made using PCR. The instrument was an Illumina HiSeq 2500. TCR library preparation used molecular barcoding, with unique molecular identifiers applied to normalize quantification of the TCRbeta repertoire. TCRdb took the public reads, trimmed them with fastp at Q25, ran MiXCR for clone calling and kept in-frame beta chains. Here each entry gathers all rows of one CDR3 protein and keeps the most common genes and DNA. The sample table contains hundreds of thousands of distinct CDR3 sequences; only one count was recorded for over 9.5% of them. The top ten clonotypes cover 3.5% to 5% of the sample. Sequences were derived from PBMCs from the stem cell graft donor, sampled from the stem cell graft. The source is a human donor who donated a stem cell graft to a child with acute myeloid leukemia.

This clonotype has ten or more counts. The chain recombines TRBV9 with TRBJ2-7, with TRBD2 matching over 10 bases. This CDR3 is 15 amino acids long. Germline loops: CDR1 SGDLS, CDR2 YYNGEE. The J segment lost 4 bases and the V segment lost 3 bases, leaving 7 bases of the junction unmatched. CDR3 sequence: CASSATSGKQYEQYF. CDR3 nucleotides: TGTGCCAGCAGCGCCACTAGCGGGAAACAGTACGAGCAGTACTTC.

This clonotype was counted at least ten times. CDR3 nucleotides: TGCGCCAGCAGCACAAGGACAGGGAGAACAGATACGCAGTATTTT. Protein product: CASSTRTGRTDTQYF. The genes are TRBV5-1 and TRBJ2-3; TRBD1 agrees at 8 bases. The junction had 7 bases not matched to a gene; V was cut back by 4 bases and J by 3 bases. The CDR3 contains 15 residues. The germline V gene has CDR1 SGHRS and CDR2 YFSETQ.

The sample holds a few counts of this clonotype. The chain is built from TRBV27 and TRBJ2-7, with 7 bases fitting TRBD1. The V and J ends lost 3 bases and 3 bases, in that order; junction bases with no gene match: 5. Germline loops: CDR1 MNHEY, CDR2 SMNVEV (reference sequence). This CDR3 has 14 residues. The CDR3 nucleotides read TGTGCCAGCAGTTTCGGGGACAGCCTCTACGAGCAGTACTTC. Its protein product is CASSFGDSLYEQYF.

In its sample, this clonotype was seen a few times. V usage is TRBV12-3 or TRBV12-4 and J usage is TRBJ1-1, with 7 bases identical to TRBD1. CDR3 length: 14 amino acids. The V and J ends lost 7 bases and 3 bases, in that order; junction bases with no gene match: 8. The CDR3 sequence: CASTWEGAHTEAFF. For the CDR3, the DNA is TGTGCCAGCACCTGGGAGGGGGCCCACACTGAAGCTTTCTTT.

The genes are TRBV18 and TRBJ2-3, with D maybe TRBD2 (5 bases). The CDR3 length is 16 residues. The germline CDR1 and CDR2 sequences are KGHSH and LQKENI. Trimming cost V 6 bases and J 2 bases, with 18 bases left between them. The CDR3 DNA reads as TGTGCCAGCTCCAGCCTTAGCGAGAGCTCCACAGATACGCAGTATTTT. It codes for CASSSLSESSTDTQYF. Together with reference TRBV18 and TRBJ2-3, the CDR3 gives the full variable domain: NAGVMQNPRHLVRRRGQEARLRCSPMKGHSHVYWYRQLPEEGLKFMVYLQKENIIDESGMPKERFSAEFPKEGPSILRIQQVVRGDSAAYFCASSSLSESSTDTQYFGPGTRLTVL.

In its sample, this clonotype was seen many times. The chain uses TRBV20-1 and TRBJ2-7, with no clear D. CDR1 and CDR2 from the germline V gene are DFQATT and SNEGSKA (reference sequence). The CDR3 loop spans 13 amino acids. The germline V and J ends were trimmed by 5 bases and 3 bases, with 14 bases remaining between them. In DNA, the CDR3 is TGCAGTGCTCAAAAGGGCATCGACTACGAGCAGTACTTC. It translates to CSAQKGIDYEQYF.

This clonotype has just a few counts. This sequence joins TRBV5-1 and TRBJ2-7; 7 nucleotides line up with TRBD1. This CDR3 contains 16 residues. CDR1 is SGHRS, CDR2 YFSETQ, per germline. J was trimmed by 3 bases and V by 4 bases; bases with no gene match: 13. The DNA of the CDR3 is TGCGCCAGCAGCCCCCCCGGACAGGCGCGAAGCTACGAGCAGTACTTC. Translation gives CASSPPGQARSYEQYF.

V and J are TRBV7-8 and TRBJ2-7; D ambiguous. From germline, CDR1 is SGHVS and CDR2 FQNEAQ. The V and J ends lost 1 base and 2 bases respectively, with 12 bases between them. The CDR3 is made up of 15 amino acids. CDR3 coding DNA: TGTGCCAGCAGCTTAGACTACCGACGAACCTACGAGCAGTACTTC. Protein product: CASSLDYRRTYEQYF.

This clonotype was observed at least ten times. The chain carries TRBV2 and TRBJ2-7, with D possibly matching TRBD2 (5 bases). V lost 8 bases, J lost 2 bases, and 13 bases lay in between. Germline assignment: CDR1 SNHLY and CDR2 FYNNEI. The CDR3 totals 13 residues. CDR3 loop: CASSFQEAYEQYF. CDR3 in DNA: TGTGCCAGCTCTTTTCAGGAGGCCTACGAGCAGTACTTC.

This clonotype was detected only a few times. A much larger clone lies one base from this, so it may be a read error. CDR3 region: CASSLALGSPCEQYF. In DNA form, the CDR3 reads TGTGCCAGCAGTTTAGCTCTTGGCAGCCCCTGCGAGCAGTACTTC. The V gene is TRBV27, the J gene TRBJ2-7, with no clear D. The germline gives CDR1 MNHEY, CDR2 SMNVEV (reference sequence). V was shortened by 2 bases and J by 6 bases, with 17 bases between the two germline ends. CDR3 size: 15 residues.

This clonotype was found many times. The rearrangement links TRBV13 to TRBJ1-2; no clear D. There are 11 residues in the CDR3. V lost 3 bases to trimming and J lost 6 bases, with 5 bases between them. CDR1 and CDR2 from the germline V gene are PRHDT and FYEKMQ (reference sequence). CDR3 region: CASSLGNGYTF. The DNA for the CDR3 is TGTGCCAGCAGCTTGGGGAATGGCTACACCTTC. The variable domain in full, completed from reference TRBV13 and TRBJ1-2, reads AAGVIQSPRHLIKEKRETATLKCYPIPRHDTVYWYQQGPGQDPQFLISFYEKMQSDKGSIPDRFSAQQFSDYHSELNMSSLELGDSALYFCASSLGNGYTFGSGTRLTVV.

This clonotype was detected a few times. J is TRBJ2-1 and V is TRBV18; 7 bases are a match to TRBD2. Germline-derived CDR1 and CDR2 are KGHSH and LQKENI. The length of the CDR3 is 20 residues. Trimming took 1 base from V and 0 from J; bases not matched to a gene: 15. CDR3 loop: CASSPLFMASGFSSYNEQFF. The CDR3 DNA reads as TGTGCCAGCTCACCACTTTTTATGGCTAGCGGTTTTAGCTCCTACAATGAGCAGTTCTTC. Filled out from reference TRBV18 and TRBJ2-1, the complete variable domain reads NAGVMQNPRHLVRRRGQEARLRCSPMKGHSHVYWYRQLPEEGLKFMVYLQKENIIDESGMPKERFSAEFPKEGPSILRIQQVVRGDSAAYFCASSPLFMASGFSSYNEQFFGPGTRLTVL.

This clonotype has only a few counts. This chain links TRBV5-1 with TRBJ1-2, with TRBD1 identical over 9 bases. Trimming took 4 bases from V and 4 from J; bases not matched to a gene: 8. CDR1 and CDR2 from the germline V gene are SGHRS and YFSETQ. The length of the CDR3 is 15 residues. The CDR3 sequence: CASSTSTGGGYGYTF. In DNA, the CDR3 is TGCGCCAGCAGCACCTCGACAGGGGGAGGCTATGGCTACACCTTC.

This clonotype showed up just a few times. The CDR3 sequence is CASGLREGTEAFF. CDR3 sequence (DNA): TGTGCTAGTGGTTTGCGCGAGGGCACTGAAGCTTTCTTT. The rearrangement uses TRBV12-5 and TRBJ1-1; no clear D gene. The CDR3 totals 13 residues. Per the germline V gene, CDR1 is LGHNT and CDR2 is FRNRAP. V lost 2 bases to trimming and J lost 4 bases, with 8 bases between them.

This clonotype was seen ten or more times. This chain connects TRBV2 to TRBJ2-7; 7 bases are a match to TRBD1. Looked up from germline, CDR1 is SNHLY and CDR2 is FYNNEI. The CDR3 has 13 amino acids. V lost 6 bases, J lost 0 bases, and 2 bases stayed unmatched. CDR3 bases: TGTGCCAGCAGGAGACAGGGCTCCTACGAGCAGTACTTC. As protein: CASRRQGSYEQYF.

This rearrangement joins TRBV12-3 or TRBV12-4 to TRBJ2-6; the match to TRBD2 covers 8 bases. The J segment lost 0 bases and the V segment lost 10 bases, leaving 5 bases of the junction unmatched. The CDR3 length is 15 residues. The CDR3 DNA reads TGTGCCATTACCGGGGGGGCCTCTGGGGCCAACGTCCTGACTTTC. Amino acids: CAITGGASGANVLTF.

This clonotype was observed at least ten times. The chain employs TRBV29-1 and TRBJ2-1; D is ambiguous. V gave up 6 bases and J gave up 6 bases, with 6 bases separating them. Germline V lookup: CDR1 SQVTM, CDR2 ANQGSEA. The CDR3 has 10 residues. CDR3 in amino acids: CSVTRNEQFF. CDR3 bases: TGCAGCGTGACCCGCAATGAGCAGTTCTTC.

The J gene is TRBJ1-2, the V gene TRBV6-1, with 7 nucleotides matching TRBD1. Germline trimming cut 6 bases from V and 4 bases from J; bases unmatched to any gene: 5. Germline assignment: CDR1 MNHNS and CDR2 SASEGT. This CDR3 is built from 13 residues. This CDR3 reads CASRTGLVYGYTF. The CDR3 region has the DNA TGTGCCAGCAGGACAGGGCTCGTCTATGGCTACACCTTC.